A selection of T cell receptor beta chains follows, all from one sample in a study of T cell changes during pregnancy in multiple sclerosis. TCRdb's copy holds only in-frame clones and misses some; the assay was immunoSEQ multiplex PCR. Among some 110,000 clones listed, 80% to 95% were seen once. The input for sequencing was peripheral blood, taken in the third trimester of pregnancy. All receptors derive from a female donor with multiple sclerosis, enrolled in a pregnancy study. The CDR3 runs from the conserved cysteine through the conserved F or W. The D gene is left open where the match is weak. Only some rows state a clone size, as once, few, many or a class for expanded clones.

d_call j_call clone_size v_call cdr3_aa cdr3_nt
. TRBJ2-6 . TRBV7-8 CASSFQGLSGANVLTF TGTGCCAGCAGCTTTCAGGGGCTCTCTGGGGCCAACGTCCTGACTTTC
TRBD1 TRBJ1-2 . TRBV6-1 CASSGRQGGYTF TGTGCCAGCAGTGGGCGACAGGGTGGCTACACCTTC
. TRBJ1-4 . TRBV6-5 CASRPGLASEKLFF TGTGCCAGCAGACCAGGGTTGGCGAGTGAAAAACTGTTTTTT
. TRBJ1-2 . TRBV27 CASSRGLGYGYTF TGTGCCAGTTCCCGGGGACTGGGATATGGCTACACCTTC
. TRBJ1-1 few TRBV29-1 CSVEDRDFGEAFF TGCAGCGTTGAAGACAGGGATTTTGGTGAAGCTTTCTTT
TRBD1 TRBJ1-6 . TRBV6-4 CASSQTGYGSPLHF TGTGCCAGCAGTCAGACAGGGTACGGTTCACCCCTCCACTTT
. TRBJ1-1 . TRBV25-1 CASSHSGSNTEAFF TGTGCCAGCAGTCACTCAGGGTCGAACACTGAAGCTTTCTTT
. TRBJ1-5 . TRBV6-1 CASSHREGNQPQHF TGTGCCAGCAGCCACAGGGAGGGAAATCAGCCCCAGCATTTT
. TRBJ2-4 few TRBV5-8 CASSLLRIGAKNIQYF TGTGCCAGCAGCTTGCTGAGGATCGGGGCCAAAAACATTCAGTACTTC
. TRBJ2-4 . TRBV6-5 CASSYSGGVKNIQYF TGTGCCAGCAGTTACTCGGGGGGTGTCAAAAACATTCAGTACTTC
. TRBJ1-4 . TRBV19 CASSGEIYEKLFF TGTGCCAGTAGCGGGGAGATTTATGAAAAACTGTTTTTT
TRBD1 TRBJ2-7 once TRBV2 CASSGVDRAYEQYF TGTGCCAGCAGTGGGGTGGACAGGGCCTACGAGCAGTACTTC
. TRBJ1-2 . TRBV9 CASSADSRAANYGYTF TGTGCCAGCAGCGCGGATTCCCGTGCGGCTAACTATGGCTACACCTTC
TRBD2 TRBJ2-1 . TRBV7-8 CASSLAGGSHNEQFF TGTGCCAGCAGCTTAGCTGGCGGGAGCCACAATGAGCAGTTCTTC
TRBD1 TRBJ1-3 . TRBV30 CAWSRDSGSGNTIYF TGTGCCTGGAGTCGGGACAGCGGCTCTGGAAACACCATATATTTT
. TRBJ2-1 once TRBV7-2 CASSLQGNEQFF TGTGCCAGCAGCTTACAGGGGAATGAGCAGTTCTTC
TRBD1 TRBJ1-2 . TRBV6-1 CASRTGSEDGYTF TGTGCCAGCCGGACAGGGTCTGAGGATGGCTACACCTTC
. TRBJ2-7 . TRBV18 CASSPQGRTTHYEQYF TGTGCCAGCTCACCACAGGGGCGAACTACCCACTACGAGCAGTACTTC
TRBD2 TRBJ2-3 . TRBV5-4 CASSATRLAASTDTQYF TGTGCCAGCAGCGCAACCCGACTAGCTGCTAGCACAGATACGCAGTATTTT
. TRBJ1-5 few TRBV4-1 CASSQEGSDIRPYSNQPQHF TGCGCCAGCAGCCAAGAGGGTTCGGACATCCGACCTTATAGCAATCAGCCCCAGCATTTT
TRBD1 TRBJ2-1 . TRBV9 CASSVGGTGNNEQFF TGTGCCAGCAGCGTAGGGGGGACAGGGAACAATGAGCAGTTCTTC
TRBD1 TRBJ1-2 few TRBV6-5 CASRGDRENYGYTF TGTGCCAGCAGAGGGGACAGGGAAAACTATGGCTACACCTTC
. TRBJ1-2 . TRBV5-1 CASSLELWAGQGGYTF TGCGCCAGCAGCTTGGAGTTATGGGCAGGCCAGGGTGGCTACACCTTC
. TRBJ1-4 . TRBV19 CASSMRGRRIGEKLFF TGTGCCAGTAGTATGCGAGGGCGGCGGATCGGTGAAAAACTGTTTTTT
. TRBJ1-2 . TRBV7-9 CASSLAAQGRHGYTF TGTGCCAGCAGCTTAGCGGCTCAAGGGAGGCATGGCTACACCTTC
. TRBJ2-1 . TRBV15 CATSRVEFQGDEQFF TGTGCCACCAGCAGAGTAGAATTCCAGGGCGATGAGCAGTTCTTC
TRBD2 TRBJ2-1 . TRBV5-4 CASSAGTKVFSSYNEQFF TGTGCCAGCAGCGCCGGGACTAAAGTCTTTAGCTCCTACAATGAGCAGTTCTTC
. TRBJ1-1 . TRBV7-2 CASSLVSQGYTEAFF TGTGCCAGCAGCTTAGTATCCCAGGGTTACACTGAAGCTTTCTTT
. TRBJ1-1 . TRBV27 CASSLLTGSRTEAFF TGTGCCAGCAGTTTACTTACAGGGTCGCGCACTGAAGCTTTCTTT
. TRBJ1-4 . TRBV28 CASSLSSGPTNEKLFF TGTGCCAGCAGTTTATCGAGCGGGCCAACTAATGAAAAACTGTTTTTT
. TRBJ2-5 . TRBV6-1 CASSEIGLSETQYF TGTGCCAGCAGTGAAATTGGACTTTCGGAGACCCAGTACTTC
. TRBJ2-7 . TRBV10-3 CAIMNPGYEQYF TGTGCCATCATGAATCCGGGCTACGAGCAGTACTTC